What follows is one T cell receptor beta chain and its context. Its antigen is not known. The CDR3 has 14 residues. Germline V lookup: CDR1 SEHNR, CDR2 FQNEAQ (reference sequence). The V segment lost 4 bases and the J segment 4 bases; nucleotides outside the gene matches: 7. Primers: 60 Vbeta forward and 13 Jbeta reverse. Clones were read by immunoSEQ multiplex PCR, and TCRdb kept only the in-frame ones, dropping some. The sample has approximately 120,000 clones, around 82% seen once. Each donor was healthy, and each was a bone marrow donor. This entry belongs to a study of cytomegalovirus exposure and HLA in healthy donors. General study points: Later analysis associated a missense DCLRE1C variant with TCR beta V- and J-gene trimming.

The rearrangement joins TRBV7-9 to TRBJ2-7; 7 nucleotides align to TRBD1. This TCR was recovered from a middle-aged man in good health and CMV-seronegative. Specimen: PBMCs. In nucleotides, the CDR3 is TGTGCCAGCAGCTCAACAGGGGAAACGTACGAGCAGTACTTC. Translating gives CASSSTGETYEQYF.